This TCR beta chain was documented in a study of beta chain features in type 1 diabetes. The investigators reverse transcribed all of the isolated RNA, so they sequenced expressed TCRB transcripts. The study sequenced naive, central memory and regulatory T cell samples to an average of around 3.4 million reads. Profiling relied on immunoSEQ multiplex PCR, and the TCRdb table lists in-frame clones only, not all of them. The sample gives roughly 450,000 clones, around 10% of which show up once; approximately 0.05% is in the top ten. Per donor, one heparinised blood draw averaged roughly 120 mL. Whole-study findings and limits: Researchers caution that PCR might favor shorter templates, equally among patients and controls.

Trimming shortened V by 6 bases and J by 1 base, and 3 bases separated the two germline ends. This CDR3 is built from 11 residues. Germline V gene lookup returns CDR1 SNHLY and CDR2 FYNNEI. In the case of this clone: Its antigen is unidentified.

What was sequenced was naive CD4+ T cells from blood. The source of this sequence is a woman under 30 in good health. This chain links TRBV2 with TRBJ2-5, with D hard to call. Here the CDR3 reads CASRPQETQYF. The CDR3 nucleotides read TGTGCCAGCAGACCCCAAGAGACCCAGTACTTC.